The 5 T cell receptor beta chains presented below share a single source sample, sequenced in a study of vaccination and CD4 T cells after COVID-19 (dated by TCRdb to between 2021 and 2023). These receptors' antigens are unknown. Reading the label with the study, this specimen's treatment or condition is: approximately nine-day PBMC culture with coronavirus spike peptide pools or control peptides (ViraFEST assay). Library method: PCR. Sequencing took place on an Illumina iSeq 100. At the Johns Hopkins FTIC core, DNA from the cultured CD4+ T cells underwent TCR sequencing with the Oncomine TCR Beta short-read assay. TCRdb handled the public reads itself, with Q25 trimming in fastp and clone calling in MiXCR, and kept productive beta chains. Rows are unified per CDR3 protein, each entry keeping the most common DNA and genes. Here the sample has about 14,000 distinct CDR3 sequences; approximately 57% occur a single time. The ten largest clonotypes hold over 12% of the sample.

The material sequenced was CD4+ T cells from blood, cultured in vitro. All receptors come from a human donor who had recovered from COVID-19.

This clonotype appeared a few times. The rearrangement joins TRBV2 to TRBJ1-5; possible D gene TRBD1, 6 bases. The CDR3 runs to 14 residues. Germline V gives CDR1 SNHLY, CDR2 FYNNEI. V shed 3 bases and J shed 5 bases, with 11 bases lying between them. Here the CDR3 reads CASSEGARHQPQHF. CDR3 in DNA: TGTGCCAGCAGTGAGGGGGCGCGACATCAGCCCCAGCATTTT.

The rearrangement joins TRBV7-2 to TRBJ2-7, with unresolved D. Germline V gene sequence: CDR1 SGHTA, CDR2 FQGNSA. V lost 5 bases, J lost 3 bases, and 5 bases lay in between. This CDR3 has 11 amino acids. The CDR3 region is CASSHGYEQYF. The DNA for the CDR3 is TGTGCCAGCAGCCACGGCTACGAGCAGTACTTC.

This clonotype was recorded once. V usage is TRBV20-1 and J usage is TRBJ2-7; 9 bases map to TRBD2. There are 14 residues in the CDR3. The J segment lost 2 bases and the V segment lost 6 bases, leaving 8 bases of the junction unmatched. In germline, CDR1 is DFQATT, CDR2 SNEGSKA (reference sequence). DNA of the CDR3: TGCAGTGCGCAAAGCGGGAGGACAACCTACGAGCAGTACTTC. Protein sequence: CSAQSGRTTYEQYF.

This chain links TRBV28 with TRBJ1-2; D possibly corresponds to TRBD1 (6 bases). V was cut by 6 bases and J by 4 bases, with 24 bases left in between. CDR1 is MDHEN, CDR2 SYDVKM, per germline. CDR3 size: 17 residues. CDR3 loop: CASSSFFGVRGSYGYTF. Here the CDR3 DNA reads TGTGCCAGCAGCTCATTTTTCGGCGTCAGGGGTTCCTATGGCTACACCTTC.

This clonotype has a single count. The chain is built from TRBV2 and TRBJ2-3, with 9 bases that match TRBD1. The V segment lost 6 bases and the J segment 1 base; nucleotides outside the gene matches: 2. Germline V gene lookup returns CDR1 SNHLY and CDR2 FYNNEI. The CDR3 sequence is 14 residues long. The CDR3: CASRWTGGTDTQYF. CDR3 in DNA: TGTGCCAGCAGGTGGACAGGGGGCACAGATACGCAGTATTTT. The entire variable domain, with the rest obtained from reference TRBV2 and TRBJ2-3, is as follows: EPEVTQTPSHQVTQMGQEVILRCVPISNHLYFYWYRQILGQKVEFLVSFYNNEISEKSEIFDDQFSVERPDGSNFTLKIRSTKLEDSAMYFCASRWTGGTDTQYFGPGTRLTVL.